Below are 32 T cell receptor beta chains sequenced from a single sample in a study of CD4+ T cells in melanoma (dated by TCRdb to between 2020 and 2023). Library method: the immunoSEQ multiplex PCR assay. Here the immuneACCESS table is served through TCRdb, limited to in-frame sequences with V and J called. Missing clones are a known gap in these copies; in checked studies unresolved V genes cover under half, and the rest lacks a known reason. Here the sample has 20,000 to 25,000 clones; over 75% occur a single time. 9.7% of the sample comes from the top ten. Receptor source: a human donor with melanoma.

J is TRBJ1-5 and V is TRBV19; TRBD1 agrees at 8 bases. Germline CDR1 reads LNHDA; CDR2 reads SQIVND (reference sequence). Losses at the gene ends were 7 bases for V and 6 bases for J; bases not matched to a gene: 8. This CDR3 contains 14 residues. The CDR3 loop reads CASTDRGDRQPQHF. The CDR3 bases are TGTGCCAGTACTGACAGGGGCGACCGTCAGCCCCAGCATTTT.

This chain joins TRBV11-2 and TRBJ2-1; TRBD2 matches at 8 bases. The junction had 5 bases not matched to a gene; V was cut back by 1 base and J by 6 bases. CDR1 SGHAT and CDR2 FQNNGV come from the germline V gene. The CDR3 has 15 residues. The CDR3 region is CASSLVGGGTNEQFF. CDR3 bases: TGTGCCAGCAGCTTAGTTGGCGGGGGGACCAATGAGCAGTTCTTC.

CDR3 nucleotides: TGTGCCAGCAGTATACAGGGATCGGGATACGAGCAGTACTTC. Its protein is CASSIQGSGYEQYF. The chain joins TRBV2 to TRBJ2-7; D is perhaps TRBD1 (6 bases). This CDR3 is built from 14 residues. Between the trimmed V and J ends, which lost 5 bases and 4 bases, there was a span of 15 bases. Per germline, CDR1 SNHLY and CDR2 FYNNEI.

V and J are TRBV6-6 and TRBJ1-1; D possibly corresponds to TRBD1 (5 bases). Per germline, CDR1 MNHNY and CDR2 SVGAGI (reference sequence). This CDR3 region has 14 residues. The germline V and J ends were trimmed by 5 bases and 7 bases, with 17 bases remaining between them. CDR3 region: CASSLDGGSGEAFF. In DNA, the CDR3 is TGTGCCAGCAGTCTAGACGGGGGATCGGGTGAAGCTTTCTTT.

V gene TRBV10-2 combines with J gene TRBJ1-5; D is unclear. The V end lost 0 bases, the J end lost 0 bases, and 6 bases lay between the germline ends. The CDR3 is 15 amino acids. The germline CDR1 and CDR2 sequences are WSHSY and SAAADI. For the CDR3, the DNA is TGCGCCAGCAGTGAGTCGGACCCTAGCAATCAGCCCCAGCATTTT. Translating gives CASSESDPSNQPQHF.

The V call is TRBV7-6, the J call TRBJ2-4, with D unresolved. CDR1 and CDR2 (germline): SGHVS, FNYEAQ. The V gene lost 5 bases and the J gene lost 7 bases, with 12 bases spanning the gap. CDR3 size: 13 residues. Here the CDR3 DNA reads TGTGCCAGCAGCCTCGGCCCCAGGAACATTCAGTACTTC. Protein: CASSLGPRNIQYF. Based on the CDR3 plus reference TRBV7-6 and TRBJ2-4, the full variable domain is GAGVSQSPRYKVTKRGQDVALRCDPISGHVSLYWYRQALGQGPEFLTYFNYEAQQDKSGLPNDRFSAERPEGSISTLTIQRTEQRDSAMYRCASSLGPRNIQYFGAGTRLSVL.

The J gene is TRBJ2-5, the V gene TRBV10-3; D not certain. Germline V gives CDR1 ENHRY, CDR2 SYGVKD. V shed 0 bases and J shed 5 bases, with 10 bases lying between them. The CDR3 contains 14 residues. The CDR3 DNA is TGTGCCATCAGTGAGTCGAAGGCCCCCGAGACCCAGTACTTC. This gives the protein CAISESKAPETQYF.

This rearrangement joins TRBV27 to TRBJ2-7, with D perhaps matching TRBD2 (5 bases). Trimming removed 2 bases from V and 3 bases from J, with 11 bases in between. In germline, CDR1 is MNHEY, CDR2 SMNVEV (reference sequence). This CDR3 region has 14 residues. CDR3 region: CASSLRERGYEQYF. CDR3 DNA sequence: TGTGCCAGCAGTTTACGGGAACGGGGCTACGAGCAGTACTTC.

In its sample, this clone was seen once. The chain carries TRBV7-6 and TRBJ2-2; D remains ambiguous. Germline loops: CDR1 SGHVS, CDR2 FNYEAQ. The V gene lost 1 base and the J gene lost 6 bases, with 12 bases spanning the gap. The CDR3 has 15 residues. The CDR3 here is CASSLGYRDAGELFF. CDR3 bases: TGTGCCAGCAGCTTAGGCTACCGAGACGCCGGGGAGCTGTTTTTT.

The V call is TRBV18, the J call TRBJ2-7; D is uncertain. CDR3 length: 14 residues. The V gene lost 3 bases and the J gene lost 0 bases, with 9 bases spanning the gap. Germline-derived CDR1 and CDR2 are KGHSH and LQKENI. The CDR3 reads CASSPSQSSYEQYF. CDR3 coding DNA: TGTGCCAGCTCACCTAGTCAGAGCTCCTACGAGCAGTACTTC. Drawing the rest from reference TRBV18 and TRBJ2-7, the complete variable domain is NAGVMQNPRHLVRRRGQEARLRCSPMKGHSHVYWYRQLPEEGLKFMVYLQKENIIDESGMPKERFSAEFPKEGPSILRIQQVVRGDSAAYFCASSPSQSSYEQYFGPGTRLTVT.

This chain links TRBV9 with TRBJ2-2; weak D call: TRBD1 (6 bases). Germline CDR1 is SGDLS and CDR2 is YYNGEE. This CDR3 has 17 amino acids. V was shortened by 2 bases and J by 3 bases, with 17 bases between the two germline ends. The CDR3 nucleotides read TGTGCCAGCAGCGTGTCATTTATGGCAGGGGACACCGGGGAGCTGTTTTTT. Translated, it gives CASSVSFMAGDTGELFF.

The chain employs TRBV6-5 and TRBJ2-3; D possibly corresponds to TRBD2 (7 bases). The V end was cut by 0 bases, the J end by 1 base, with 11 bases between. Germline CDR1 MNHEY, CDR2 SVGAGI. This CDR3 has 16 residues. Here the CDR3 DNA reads TGTGCCAGCAGTTACTCGGGGGGGCGTGGCACAGATACGCAGTATTTT. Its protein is CASSYSGGRGTDTQYF.

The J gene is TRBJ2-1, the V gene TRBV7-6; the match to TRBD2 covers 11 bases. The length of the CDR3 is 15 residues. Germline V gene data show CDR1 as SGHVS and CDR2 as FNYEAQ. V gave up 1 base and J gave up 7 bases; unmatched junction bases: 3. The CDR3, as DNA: TGTGCCAGCAGCTTAGTAGCGGGGGGGAAAAATGAGCAGTTCTTC. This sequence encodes CASSLVAGGKNEQFF. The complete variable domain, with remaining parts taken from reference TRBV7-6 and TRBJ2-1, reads GAGVSQSPRYKVTKRGQDVALRCDPISGHVSLYWYRQALGQGPEFLTYFNYEAQQDKSGLPNDRFSAERPEGSISTLTIQRTEQRDSAMYRCASSLVAGGKNEQFFGPGTRLTVL.

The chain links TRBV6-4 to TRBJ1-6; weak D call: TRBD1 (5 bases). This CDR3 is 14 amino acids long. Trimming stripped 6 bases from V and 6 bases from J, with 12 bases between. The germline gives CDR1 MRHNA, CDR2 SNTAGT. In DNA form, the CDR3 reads TGTGCCAGCAGCCTGGGGGATTTTAATTCACCCCTCCACTTT. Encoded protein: CASSLGDFNSPLHF.

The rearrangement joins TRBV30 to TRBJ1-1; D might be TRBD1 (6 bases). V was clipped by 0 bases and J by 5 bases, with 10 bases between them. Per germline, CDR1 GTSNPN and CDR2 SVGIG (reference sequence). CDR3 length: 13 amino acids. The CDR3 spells CAWSVGGGTEAFF. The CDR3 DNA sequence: TGTGCCTGGAGTGTAGGGGGAGGGACTGAAGCTTTCTTT.

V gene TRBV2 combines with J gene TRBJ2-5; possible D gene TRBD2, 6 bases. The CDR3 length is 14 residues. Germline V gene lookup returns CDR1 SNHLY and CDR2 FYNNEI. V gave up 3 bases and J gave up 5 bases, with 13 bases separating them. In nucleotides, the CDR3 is TGTGCCAGCAGTGAGAGGTCCCGGGAGGAGACCCAGTACTTC. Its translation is CASSERSREETQYF.

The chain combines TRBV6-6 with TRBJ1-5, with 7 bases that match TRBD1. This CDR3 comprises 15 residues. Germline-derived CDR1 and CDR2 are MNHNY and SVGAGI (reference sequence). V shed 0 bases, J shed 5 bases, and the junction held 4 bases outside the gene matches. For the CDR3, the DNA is TGTGCCAGCAGTTACTCAACAGGGGAGTATCAGCCCCAGCATTTT. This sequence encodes CASSYSTGEYQPQHF.

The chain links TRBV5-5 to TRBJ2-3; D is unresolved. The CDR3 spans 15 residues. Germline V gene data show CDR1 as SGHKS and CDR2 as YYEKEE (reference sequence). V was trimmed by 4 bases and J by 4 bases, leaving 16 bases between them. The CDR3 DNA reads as TGTGCCAGCAGCCTCCGGACCCACCTTGCAGATACGCAGTATTTT. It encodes CASSLRTHLADTQYF.

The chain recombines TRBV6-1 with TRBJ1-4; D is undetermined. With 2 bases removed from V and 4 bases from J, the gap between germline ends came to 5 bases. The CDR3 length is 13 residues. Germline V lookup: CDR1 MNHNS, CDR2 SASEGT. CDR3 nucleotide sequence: TGTGCCAGCAGTGAACAGTTTAATGAAAAACTGTTTTTT. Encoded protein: CASSEQFNEKLFF.

CDR3 nucleotides: TGTGCCAGCAGCTTGGTGGTAGGGGCCGGCGGGGAGCTGTTTTTT. This sequence encodes CASSLVVGAGGELFF. The chain employs TRBV5-5 and TRBJ2-2; a weak D match, TRBD1 (5 bases). Per germline, CDR1 SGHKS and CDR2 YYEKEE (reference sequence). Trimming left V 0 bases short and J 7 bases short, with 13 bases between. This CDR3 spans 15 amino acids.

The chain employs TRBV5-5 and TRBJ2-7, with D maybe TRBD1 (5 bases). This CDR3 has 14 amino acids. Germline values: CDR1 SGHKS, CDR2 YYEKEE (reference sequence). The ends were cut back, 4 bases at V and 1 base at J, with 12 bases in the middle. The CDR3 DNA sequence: TGTGCCAGCAGCCTCAGGGCCATATCCTACGAGCAGTACTTC. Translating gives CASSLRAISYEQYF. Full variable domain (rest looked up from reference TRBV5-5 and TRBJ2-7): DAGVTQSPTHLIKTRGQQVTLRCSPISGHKSVSWYQQVLGQGPQFIFQYYEKEERGRGNFPDRFSARQFPNYSSELNVNALLLGDSALYLCASSLRAISYEQYFGPGTRLTVT.

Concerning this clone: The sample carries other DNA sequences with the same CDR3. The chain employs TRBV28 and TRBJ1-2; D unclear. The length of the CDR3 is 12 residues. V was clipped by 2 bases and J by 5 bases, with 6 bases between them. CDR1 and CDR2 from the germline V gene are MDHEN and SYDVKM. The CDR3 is CASSLRLYGYTF. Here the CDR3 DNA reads TGTGCCAGCAGTTTAAGATTATATGGCTACACCTTC.

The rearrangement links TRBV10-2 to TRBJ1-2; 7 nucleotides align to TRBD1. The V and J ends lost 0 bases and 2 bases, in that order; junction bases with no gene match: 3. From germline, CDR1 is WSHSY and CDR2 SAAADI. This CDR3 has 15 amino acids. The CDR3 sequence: CASSESWGQNYGYTF. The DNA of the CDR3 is TGCGCCAGCAGTGAGTCTTGGGGACAGAACTATGGCTACACCTTC.

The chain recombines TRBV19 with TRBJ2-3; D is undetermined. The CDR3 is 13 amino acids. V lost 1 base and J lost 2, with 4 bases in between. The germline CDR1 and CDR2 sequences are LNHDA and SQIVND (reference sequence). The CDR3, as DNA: TGTGCCAGTAGTATAGGCCACACAGATACGCAGTATTTT. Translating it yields CASSIGHTDTQYF.

CDR3 residues: CASGTDREIYGYTF. The CDR3 coding sequence is TGTGCTAGTGGGACCGACAGGGAGATCTATGGCTACACCTTC. The genes are TRBV12-5 and TRBJ1-2, with 7 bases matching TRBD1. This CDR3 spans 14 amino acids. J was trimmed by 4 bases and V by 6 bases; bases with no gene match: 8. Germline V gives CDR1 LGHNT, CDR2 FRNRAP.

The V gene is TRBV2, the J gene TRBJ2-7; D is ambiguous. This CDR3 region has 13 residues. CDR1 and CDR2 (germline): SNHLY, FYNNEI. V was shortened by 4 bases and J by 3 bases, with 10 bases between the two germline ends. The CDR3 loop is CASSVPLGYEQYF. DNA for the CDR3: TGTGCCAGCAGTGTCCCCCTCGGCTACGAGCAGTACTTC.

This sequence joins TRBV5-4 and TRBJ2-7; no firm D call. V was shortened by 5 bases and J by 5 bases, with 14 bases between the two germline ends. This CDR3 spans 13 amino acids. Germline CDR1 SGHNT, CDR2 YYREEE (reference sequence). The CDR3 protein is CASSESPGDEQYF. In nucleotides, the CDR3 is TGTGCCAGCAGTGAGTCCCCCGGCGACGAGCAGTACTTC.

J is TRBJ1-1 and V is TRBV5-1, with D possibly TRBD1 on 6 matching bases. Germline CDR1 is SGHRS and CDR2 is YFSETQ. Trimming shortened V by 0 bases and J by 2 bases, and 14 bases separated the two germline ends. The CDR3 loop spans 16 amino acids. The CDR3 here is CASSLAYRAGNTEAFF. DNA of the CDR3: TGCGCCAGCAGCTTGGCCTACAGGGCGGGAAACACTGAAGCTTTCTTT.

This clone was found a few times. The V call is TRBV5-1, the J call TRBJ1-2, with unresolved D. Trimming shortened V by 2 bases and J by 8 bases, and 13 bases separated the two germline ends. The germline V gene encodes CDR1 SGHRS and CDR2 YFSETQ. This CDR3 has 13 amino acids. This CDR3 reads CASSLDSNGGYTF. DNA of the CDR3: TGCGCCAGCAGCTTAGACTCAAACGGGGGCTACACCTTC. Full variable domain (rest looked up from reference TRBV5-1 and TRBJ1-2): KAGVTQTPRYLIKTRGQQVTLSCSPISGHRSVSWYQQTPGQGLQFLFEYFSETQRNKGNFPGRFSGRQFSNSRSEMNVSTLELGDSALYLCASSLDSNGGYTFGSGTRLTVV.

In DNA form, the CDR3 reads TGCGCCAGCAGACTTGGACTAGCGGGGTCCGGGTATACGCAGTATTTT. Translation gives CASRLGLAGSGYTQYF. The chain links TRBV5-1 to TRBJ2-3; TRBD2 aligns across 12 bases. Trimming took 5 bases from V and 7 from J; bases not matched to a gene: 11. The CDR3 consists of 16 residues. Germline V gene lookup returns CDR1 SGHRS and CDR2 YFSETQ.

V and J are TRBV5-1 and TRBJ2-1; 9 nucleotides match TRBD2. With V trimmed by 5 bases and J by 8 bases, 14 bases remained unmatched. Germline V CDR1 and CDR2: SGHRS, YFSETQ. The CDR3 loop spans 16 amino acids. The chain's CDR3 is CASSTAPGLAADEQFF. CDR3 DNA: TGCGCCAGCAGTACAGCACCGGGACTAGCTGCTGATGAGCAGTTCTTC.

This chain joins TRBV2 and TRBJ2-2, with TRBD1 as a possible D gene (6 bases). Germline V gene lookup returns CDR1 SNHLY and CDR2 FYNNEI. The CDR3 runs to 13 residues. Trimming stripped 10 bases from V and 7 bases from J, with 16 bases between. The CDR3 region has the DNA TGTGCCACCGAGGGGGTCCGGAGCGGGGAGCTGTTTTTT. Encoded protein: CATEGVRSGELFF.